These 5 T cell receptor beta chains share one sample of origin, sequenced in a study of identical twins. TCRdb reprocessed the 5' RACE reads with MiXCR, giving one entry per CDR3 protein. The sample yields roughly 1.6 million distinct CDR3 sequences, roughly 35% seen once. Sequencing was done on a sample of cord blood. The receptors stem from a newborn girl in good health.

For this clonotype: A much larger clone is a single base away; this may be a read error. The gene calls are TRBV5-1 and TRBJ2-5; D gene ambiguous. The CDR3 consists of 13 residues. The germline V gene has CDR1 SGHRS and CDR2 YFSETQ. The CDR3 nucleotides read TGCGCCAGCAGCTTGCAGGCAGAAGAGGCCCAGTACTTC. It yields the protein CASSLQAEEAQYF.

The rearrangement uses TRBV3-1 and TRBJ1-1; the match to TRBD1 covers 7 bases. V lost 3 bases, J lost 4 bases, and 5 bases stayed unmatched. Germline CDR1 and CDR2: LGHDT and YNNKEL (reference sequence). This CDR3 spans 14 amino acids. The CDR3 sequence is CASSQPGTVTEAFF. The CDR3 nucleotides are TGTGCCAGCAGCCAGCCCGGGACAGTCACTGAAGCTTTCTTT.

This sequence joins TRBV28 and TRBJ2-7, with D unresolved. The length of the CDR3 is 14 residues. The V gene's germline CDR1 is MDHEN and CDR2 SYDVKM. V was cut by 3 bases and J by 7 bases, with 16 bases left in between. CDR3 DNA: TGTGCCAGCAGTTTGGCTTCTCTTGGGGATGAGCAGTACTTC. Encoded protein: CASSLASLGDEQYF. The whole variable domain, remainder taken from reference TRBV28 and TRBJ2-7, is DVKVTQSSRYLVKRTGEKVFLECVQDMDHENMFWYRQDPGLGLRLIYFSYDVKMKEKGDIPEGYSVSREKKERFSLILESASTNQTSMYLCASSLASLGDEQYFGPGTRLTVT.

V usage is TRBV27 and J usage is TRBJ1-5; D unresolved. Trimming pared 2 bases from V and 4 bases from J, leaving 12 bases between. The CDR3 contains 15 residues. CDR1 is MNHEY, CDR2 SMNVEV, per germline (reference sequence). The CDR3 loop reads CASSLEGMGNQPQHF. The DNA for the CDR3 is TGTGCCAGCAGTTTAGAAGGGATGGGGAATCAGCCCCAGCATTTT.

The V and J genes are TRBV10-3 and TRBJ1-2, with TRBD1 as a possible D gene (5 bases). Trimming shortened V by 6 bases and J by 6 bases, and 17 bases separated the two germline ends. CDR1 and CDR2 from the germline V gene are ENHRY and SYGVKD. The CDR3 covers 14 residues. CDR3 in DNA: TGTGCCATCAGAGGAGGGCAGGGTGGGGATGGCTACACCTTC. It specifies CAIRGGQGGDGYTF.